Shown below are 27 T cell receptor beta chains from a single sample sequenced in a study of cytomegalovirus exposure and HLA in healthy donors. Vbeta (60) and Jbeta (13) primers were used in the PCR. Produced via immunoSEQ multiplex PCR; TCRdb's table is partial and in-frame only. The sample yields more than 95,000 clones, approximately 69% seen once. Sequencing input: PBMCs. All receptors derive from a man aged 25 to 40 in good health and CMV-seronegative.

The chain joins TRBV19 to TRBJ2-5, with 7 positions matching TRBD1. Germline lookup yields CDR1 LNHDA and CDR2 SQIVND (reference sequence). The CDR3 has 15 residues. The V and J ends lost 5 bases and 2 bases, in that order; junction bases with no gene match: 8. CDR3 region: CASSPETGFQETQYF. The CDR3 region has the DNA TGTGCCAGTAGTCCTGAGACAGGGTTTCAAGAGACCCAGTACTTC.

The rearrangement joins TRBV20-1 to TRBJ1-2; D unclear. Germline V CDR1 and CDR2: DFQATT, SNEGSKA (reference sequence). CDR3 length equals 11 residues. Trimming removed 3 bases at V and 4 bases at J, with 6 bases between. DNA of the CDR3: TGCAGTGCTAGCCCAGGCTATGGCTACACCTTC. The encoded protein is CSASPGYGYTF.

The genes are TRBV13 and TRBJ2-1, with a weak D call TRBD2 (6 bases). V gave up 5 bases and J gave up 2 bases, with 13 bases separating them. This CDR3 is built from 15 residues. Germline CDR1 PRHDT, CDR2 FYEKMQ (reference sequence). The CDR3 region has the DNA TGTGCCAGCAGCCCTGGGACTTATCCCTACAATGAGCAGTTCTTC. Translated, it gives CASSPGTYPYNEQFF.

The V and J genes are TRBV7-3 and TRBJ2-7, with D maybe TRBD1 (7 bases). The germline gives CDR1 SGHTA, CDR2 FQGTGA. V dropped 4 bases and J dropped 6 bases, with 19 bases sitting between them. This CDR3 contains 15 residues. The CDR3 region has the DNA TGTGCCAGCAGCTCAGGAGGGACAGTAAAGGCCGAGCAGTACTTC. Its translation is CASSSGGTVKAEQYF.

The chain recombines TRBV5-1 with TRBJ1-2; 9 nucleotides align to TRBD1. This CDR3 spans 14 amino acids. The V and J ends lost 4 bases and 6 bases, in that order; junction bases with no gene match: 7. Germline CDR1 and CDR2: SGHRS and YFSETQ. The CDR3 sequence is CASSTDRGIDGYTF. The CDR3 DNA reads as TGCGCCAGCAGCACGGACAGGGGAATCGATGGCTACACCTTC.

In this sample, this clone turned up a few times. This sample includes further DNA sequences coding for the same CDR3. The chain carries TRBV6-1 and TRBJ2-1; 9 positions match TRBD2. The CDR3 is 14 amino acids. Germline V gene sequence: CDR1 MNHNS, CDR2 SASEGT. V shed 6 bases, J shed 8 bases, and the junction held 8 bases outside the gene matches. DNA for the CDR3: TGTGCCAGCAGAAAAGCGGGGGGTACTCATGAGCAGTTCTTC. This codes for CASRKAGGTHEQFF.

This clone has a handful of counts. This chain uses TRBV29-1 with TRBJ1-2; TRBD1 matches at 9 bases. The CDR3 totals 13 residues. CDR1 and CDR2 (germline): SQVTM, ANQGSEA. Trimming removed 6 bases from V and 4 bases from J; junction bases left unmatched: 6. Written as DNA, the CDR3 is TGCAGCGTCAAACAGGGGGCTTCCTATGGCTACACCTTC. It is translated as CSVKQGASYGYTF.

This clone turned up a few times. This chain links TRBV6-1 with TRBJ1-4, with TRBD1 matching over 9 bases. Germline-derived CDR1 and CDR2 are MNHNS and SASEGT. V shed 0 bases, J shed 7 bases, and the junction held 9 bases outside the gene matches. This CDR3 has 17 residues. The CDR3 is CASSEAHGGQGGEKLFF. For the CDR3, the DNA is TGTGCCAGCAGTGAAGCTCACGGGGGACAGGGCGGTGAAAAACTGTTTTTT.

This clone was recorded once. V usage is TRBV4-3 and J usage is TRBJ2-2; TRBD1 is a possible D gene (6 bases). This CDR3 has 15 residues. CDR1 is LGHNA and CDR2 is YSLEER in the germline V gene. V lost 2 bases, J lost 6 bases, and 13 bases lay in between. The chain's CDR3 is CASSQYYQGSGELFF. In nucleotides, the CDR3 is TGCGCCAGCAGCCAATACTATCAGGGGTCCGGGGAGCTGTTTTTT.

CDR3 in amino acids: CAISESSSGIRYEQYF. CDR3 DNA: TGTGCCATCAGTGAGTCCTCTAGCGGGATTCGCTACGAGCAGTACTTC. The J gene is TRBJ2-7, the V gene TRBV10-3, with 9 bases identical to TRBD2. CDR3 size: 16 residues. Germline lookup yields CDR1 ENHRY and CDR2 SYGVKD. With 0 bases clipped from V and 3 bases from J, the junction kept 6 bases outside the gene matches.

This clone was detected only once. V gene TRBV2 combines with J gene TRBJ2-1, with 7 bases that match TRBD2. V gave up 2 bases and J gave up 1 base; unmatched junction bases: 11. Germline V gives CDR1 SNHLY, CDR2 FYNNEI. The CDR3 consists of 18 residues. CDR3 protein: CASSELAELHHSYNEQFF. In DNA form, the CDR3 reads TGTGCCAGCAGTGAACTAGCGGAACTTCACCATTCCTACAATGAGCAGTTCTTC. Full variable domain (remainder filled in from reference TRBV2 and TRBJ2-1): EPEVTQTPSHQVTQMGQEVILRCVPISNHLYFYWYRQILGQKVEFLVSFYNNEISEKSEIFDDQFSVERPDGSNFTLKIRSTKLEDSAMYFCASSELAELHHSYNEQFFGPGTRLTVL.

The DNA for the CDR3 is TGTGCCAGTAGTATAGCCAGACTAGCGGGAGGGATACAATATGAGCAGTTCTTC. Protein: CASSIARLAGGIQYEQFF. The chain links TRBV19 to TRBJ2-1, with 14 bases lining up with TRBD2. This CDR3 is 18 amino acids long. J was trimmed by 8 bases and V by 1 base; bases with no gene match: 10. Germline V lookup: CDR1 LNHDA, CDR2 SQIVND (reference sequence).

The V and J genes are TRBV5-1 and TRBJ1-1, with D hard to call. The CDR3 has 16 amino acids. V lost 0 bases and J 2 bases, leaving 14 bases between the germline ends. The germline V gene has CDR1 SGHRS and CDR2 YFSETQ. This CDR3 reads CASSLATGFGNTEAFF. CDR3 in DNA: TGCGCCAGCAGCTTGGCCACGGGGTTCGGAAACACTGAAGCTTTCTTT.

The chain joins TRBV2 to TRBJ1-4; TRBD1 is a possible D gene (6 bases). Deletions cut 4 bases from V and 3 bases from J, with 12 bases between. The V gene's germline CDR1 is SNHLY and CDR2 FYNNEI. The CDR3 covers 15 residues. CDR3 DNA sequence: TGTGCCAGCAGTGTACAGGGATTAGCTAATGAAAAACTGTTTTTT. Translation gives CASSVQGLANEKLFF.

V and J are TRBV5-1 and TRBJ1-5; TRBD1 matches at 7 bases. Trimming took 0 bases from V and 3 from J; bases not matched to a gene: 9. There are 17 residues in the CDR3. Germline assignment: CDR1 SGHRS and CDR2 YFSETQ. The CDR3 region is CASSLGPRTGDNQPQHF. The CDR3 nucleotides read TGCGCCAGCAGCTTGGGCCCGAGGACAGGAGACAATCAGCCCCAGCATTTT.

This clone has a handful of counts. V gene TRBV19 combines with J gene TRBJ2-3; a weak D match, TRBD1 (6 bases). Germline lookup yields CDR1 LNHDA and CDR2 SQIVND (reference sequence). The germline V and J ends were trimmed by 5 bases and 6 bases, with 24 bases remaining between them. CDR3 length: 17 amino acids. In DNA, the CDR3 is TGTGCCAGTAGTCCTCCCGGGACACTCATCACGGGGGATACGCAGTATTTT. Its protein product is CASSPPGTLITGDTQYF.

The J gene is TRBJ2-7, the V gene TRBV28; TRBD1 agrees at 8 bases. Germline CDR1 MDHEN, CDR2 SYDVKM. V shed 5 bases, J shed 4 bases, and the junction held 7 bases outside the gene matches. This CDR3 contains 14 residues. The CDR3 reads CASSITGGTYEQYF. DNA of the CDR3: TGTGCCAGCAGTATTACAGGGGGTACTTACGAGCAGTACTTC. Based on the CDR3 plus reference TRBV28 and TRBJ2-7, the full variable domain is DVKVTQSSRYLVKRTGEKVFLECVQDMDHENMFWYRQDPGLGLRLIYFSYDVKMKEKGDIPEGYSVSREKKERFSLILESASTNQTSMYLCASSITGGTYEQYFGPGTRLTVT.

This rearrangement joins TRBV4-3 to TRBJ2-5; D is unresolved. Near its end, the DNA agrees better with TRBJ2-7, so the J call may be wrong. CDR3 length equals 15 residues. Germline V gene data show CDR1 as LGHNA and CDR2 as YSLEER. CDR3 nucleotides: TGCGCCAGCAGCCAAGACTACAGTACGTCTACCGAGCAGTACTTC. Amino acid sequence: CASSQDYSTSTEQYF.

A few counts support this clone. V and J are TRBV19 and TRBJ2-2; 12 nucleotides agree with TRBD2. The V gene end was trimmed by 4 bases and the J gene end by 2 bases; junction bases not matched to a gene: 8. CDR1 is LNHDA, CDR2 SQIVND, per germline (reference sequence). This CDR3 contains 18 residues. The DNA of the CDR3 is TGTGCCAGTAGTACGGCCGGACTAGCGGGAAGAAACACCGGGGAGCTGTTTTTT. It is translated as CASSTAGLAGRNTGELFF.

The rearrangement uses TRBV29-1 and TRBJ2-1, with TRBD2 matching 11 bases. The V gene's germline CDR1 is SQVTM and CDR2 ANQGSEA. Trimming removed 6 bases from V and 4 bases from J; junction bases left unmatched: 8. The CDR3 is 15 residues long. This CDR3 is CSVGGTSGYYNEQFF. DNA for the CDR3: TGCAGCGTGGGGGGGACTAGCGGCTATTACAATGAGCAGTTCTTC.

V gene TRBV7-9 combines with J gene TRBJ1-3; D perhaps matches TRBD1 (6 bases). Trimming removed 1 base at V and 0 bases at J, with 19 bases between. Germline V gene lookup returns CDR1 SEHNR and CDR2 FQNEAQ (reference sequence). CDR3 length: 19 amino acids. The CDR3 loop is CASSLGWGQPTHSGNTIYF. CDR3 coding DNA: TGTGCCAGCAGCTTAGGATGGGGGCAGCCCACACACTCTGGAAACACCATATATTTT.

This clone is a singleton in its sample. The CDR3 nucleotides are TGCGCCAGCAGCTTGGCCGTGGTGGGGACATACTCTGGAAACACCATATATTTT. Residues: CASSLAVVGTYSGNTIYF. The chain employs TRBV5-1 and TRBJ1-3; tentative D call: TRBD1 (6 bases). The V end lost 0 bases, the J end lost 0 bases, and 16 bases lay between the germline ends. Germline V gene lookup returns CDR1 SGHRS and CDR2 YFSETQ. The CDR3 covers 18 residues.

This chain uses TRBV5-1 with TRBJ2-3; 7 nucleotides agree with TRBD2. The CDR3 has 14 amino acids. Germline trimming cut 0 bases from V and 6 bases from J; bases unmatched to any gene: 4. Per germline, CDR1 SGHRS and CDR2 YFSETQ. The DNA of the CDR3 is TGCGCCAGCAGCTTGGCCCAACTAGCGGATACGCAGTATTTT. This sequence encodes CASSLAQLADTQYF. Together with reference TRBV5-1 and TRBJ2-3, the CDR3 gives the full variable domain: KAGVTQTPRYLIKTRGQQVTLSCSPISGHRSVSWYQQTPGQGLQFLFEYFSETQRNKGNFPGRFSGRQFSNSRSEMNVSTLELGDSALYLCASSLAQLADTQYFGPGTRLTVL.

The CDR3 region has the DNA TGTGCCAGCAGTGAAGCGCTTCTTAGCGACCCGTTCTTC. Translating it yields CASSEALLSDPFF. V and J are TRBV6-1 and TRBJ2-1; D is possibly TRBD2 (5 bases). The germline V gene encodes CDR1 MNHNS and CDR2 SASEGT. V was cut by 0 bases and J by 15 bases, with 15 bases left in between. This CDR3 contains 13 residues.

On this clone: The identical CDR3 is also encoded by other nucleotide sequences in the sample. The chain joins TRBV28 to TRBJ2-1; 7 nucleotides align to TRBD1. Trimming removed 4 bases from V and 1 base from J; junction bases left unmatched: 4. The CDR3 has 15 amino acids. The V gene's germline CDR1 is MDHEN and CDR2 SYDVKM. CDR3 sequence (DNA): TGTGCCAGCAGTTCTACAGGGGCATCCTACAATGAGCAGTTCTTC. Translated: CASSSTGASYNEQFF.

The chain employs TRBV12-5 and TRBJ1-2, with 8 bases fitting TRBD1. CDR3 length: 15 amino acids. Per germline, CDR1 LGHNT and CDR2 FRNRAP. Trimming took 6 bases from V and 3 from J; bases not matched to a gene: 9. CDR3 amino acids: CASGPRQGSDYGYTF. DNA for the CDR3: TGTGCTAGTGGCCCCCGACAGGGGAGCGACTATGGCTACACCTTC.

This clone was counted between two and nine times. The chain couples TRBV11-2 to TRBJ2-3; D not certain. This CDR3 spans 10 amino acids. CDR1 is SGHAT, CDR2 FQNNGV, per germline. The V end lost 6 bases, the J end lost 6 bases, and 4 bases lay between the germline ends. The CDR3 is CASRSDTQYF. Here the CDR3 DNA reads TGTGCCAGCAGAAGCGATACGCAGTATTTT.